The present TCR beta chain was sequenced within a study of blood T cell repertoires in COVID-19. Self-reported history from a screening survey and questionnaire set each donor's cohort. Profiled with immunoSEQ multiplex PCR; TCRdb holds only in-frame clones, not every one. The sample shows 250,000 or so clones, 75% to 90% of them seen only once. The receptor comes from a woman aged 25 to 39 with acute COVID-19. Sequenced input: PBMCs or T cells enriched from blood (not recorded which).

CDR3 protein: CASSPQGHPTDEQYF. As DNA, the CDR3 is TGTGCCAGCTCACCACAGGGACATCCAACGGACGAGCAGTACTTC. This rearrangement joins TRBV18 to TRBJ2-7; D might be TRBD1 (6 bases). Germline CDR1 is KGHSH and CDR2 is LQKENI. V was shortened by 1 base and J by 5 bases, with 15 bases between the two germline ends. The CDR3 consists of 15 residues.